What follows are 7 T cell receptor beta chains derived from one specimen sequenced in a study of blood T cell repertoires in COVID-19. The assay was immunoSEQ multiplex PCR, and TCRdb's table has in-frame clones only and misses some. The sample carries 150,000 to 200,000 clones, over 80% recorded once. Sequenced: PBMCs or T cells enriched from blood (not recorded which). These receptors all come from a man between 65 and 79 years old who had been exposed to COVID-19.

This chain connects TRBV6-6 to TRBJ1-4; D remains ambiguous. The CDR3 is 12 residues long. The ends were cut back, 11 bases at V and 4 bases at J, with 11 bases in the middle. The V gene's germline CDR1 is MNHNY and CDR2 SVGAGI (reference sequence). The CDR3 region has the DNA TGTGCCCACTCTCGGGGTAATGAAAAACTGTTTTTT. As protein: CAHSRGNEKLFF.

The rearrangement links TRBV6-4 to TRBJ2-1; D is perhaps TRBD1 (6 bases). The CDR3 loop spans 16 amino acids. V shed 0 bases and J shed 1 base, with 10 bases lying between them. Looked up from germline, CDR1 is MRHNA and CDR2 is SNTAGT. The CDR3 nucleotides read TGTGCCAGCAGTGACTCCGACAGGAGGTCCTACAATGAGCAGTTCTTC. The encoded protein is CASSDSDRRSYNEQFF.

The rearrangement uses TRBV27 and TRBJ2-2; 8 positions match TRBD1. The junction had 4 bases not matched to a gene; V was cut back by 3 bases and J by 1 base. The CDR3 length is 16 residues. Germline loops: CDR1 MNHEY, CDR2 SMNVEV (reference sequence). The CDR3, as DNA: TGTGCCAGCAGTTTTACCGGGACAGGGAACACCGGGGAGCTGTTTTTT. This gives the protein CASSFTGTGNTGELFF.

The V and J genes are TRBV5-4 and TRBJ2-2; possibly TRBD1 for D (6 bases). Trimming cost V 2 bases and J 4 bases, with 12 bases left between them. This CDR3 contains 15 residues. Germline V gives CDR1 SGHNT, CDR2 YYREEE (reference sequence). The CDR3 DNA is TGTGCCAGCAGCTTCGATAAACAGGGCACCGGGGAGCTGTTTTTT. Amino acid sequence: CASSFDKQGTGELFF. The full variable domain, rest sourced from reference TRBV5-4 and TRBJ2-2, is ETGVTQSPTHLIKTRGQQVTLRCSSQSGHNTVSWYQQALGQGPQFIFQYYREEENGRGNFPPRFSGLQFPNYSSELNVNALELDDSALYLCASSFDKQGTGELFFGEGSRLTVL.

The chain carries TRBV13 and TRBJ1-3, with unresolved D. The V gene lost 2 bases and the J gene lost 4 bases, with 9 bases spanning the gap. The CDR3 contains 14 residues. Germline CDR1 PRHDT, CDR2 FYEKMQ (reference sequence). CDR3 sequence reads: CASSLRAAGNTIYF. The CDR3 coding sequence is TGTGCCAGCAGCTTACGCGCGGCCGGAAACACCATATATTTT.

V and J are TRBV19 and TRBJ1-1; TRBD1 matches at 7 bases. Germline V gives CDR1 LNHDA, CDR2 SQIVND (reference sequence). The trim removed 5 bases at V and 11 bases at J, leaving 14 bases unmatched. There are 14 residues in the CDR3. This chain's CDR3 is CASSARDRLIKAFF. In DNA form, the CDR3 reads TGTGCCAGTAGTGCTCGGGACAGACTTATAAAGGCTTTCTTT.

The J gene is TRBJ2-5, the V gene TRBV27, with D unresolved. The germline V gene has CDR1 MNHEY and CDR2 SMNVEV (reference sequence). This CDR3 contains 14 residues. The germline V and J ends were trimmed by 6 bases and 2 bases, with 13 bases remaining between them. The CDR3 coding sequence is TGTGCCAGCAGCCCCCGTTTCGTACAAGAGACCCAGTACTTC. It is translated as CASSPRFVQETQYF.